This T cell receptor beta chain came from a study of T cell repertoires in cytomegalovirus infection. Study-level information: CMV infection plus the matching HLA type was flagged by public TCR beta signatures. Findings and limits, study-wide: CMV carriers with the relevant HLA were identified by cumulative public TCR beta family frequency. HLA-C-restricted CMV clonotypes gave the most frequent clonotype in two of eight donors.

A note on this clonotype: Its antigen is not known.

The J segment lost 4 bases and the V segment lost 4 bases, leaving 7 bases of the junction unmatched. Germline V gene data show CDR1 as SGHRS and CDR2 as YFSETQ. The CDR3 contains 15 residues. A single record per CDR3 protein comes from TCRdb applying MiXCR to the reads. The data contain hundreds of thousands of distinct CDR3 sequences, approximately 34% of them singletons. The chain has TRBV5-1 and TRBJ2-1; 8 nucleotides line up with TRBD2. The TCR originated in a human donor in good health (CMV status not recorded). Some clones in this sample may be carry-over from other donors' samples. The sequencing sample was made of PBMCs. The CDR3 DNA sequence: TGCGCCAGCAGCAAGAGCGGGAGCGAATACAATGAGCAGTTCTTC. This codes for CASSKSGSEYNEQFF. Variable domain in full (rest from reference TRBV5-1 and TRBJ2-1): KAGVTQTPRYLIKTRGQQVTLSCSPISGHRSVSWYQQTPGQGLQFLFEYFSETQRNKGNFPGRFSGRQFSNSRSEMNVSTLELGDSALYLCASSKSGSEYNEQFFGPGTRLTVL.